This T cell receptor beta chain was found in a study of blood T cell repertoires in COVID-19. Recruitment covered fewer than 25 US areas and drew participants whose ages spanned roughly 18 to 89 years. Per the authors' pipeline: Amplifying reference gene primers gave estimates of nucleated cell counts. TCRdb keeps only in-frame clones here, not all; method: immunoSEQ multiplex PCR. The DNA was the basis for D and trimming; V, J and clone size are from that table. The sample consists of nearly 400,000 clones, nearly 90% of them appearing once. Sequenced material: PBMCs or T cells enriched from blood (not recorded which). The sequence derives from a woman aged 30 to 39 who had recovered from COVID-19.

The CDR3 coding sequence is TGTGCCAGCTCAGGCAACAGGGGAGGCGAAAAACTGTTTTTT. Protein sequence: CASSGNRGGEKLFF. The rearrangement links TRBV18 to TRBJ1-4; TRBD1 aligns across 7 bases. V gave up 5 bases and J gave up 8 bases; unmatched junction bases: 8. The CDR3 length is 14 residues. Germline V gene lookup returns CDR1 KGHSH and CDR2 LQKENI. Full variable domain (outside the CDR3, taken from reference TRBV18 and TRBJ1-4): NAGVMQNPRHLVRRRGQEARLRCSPMKGHSHVYWYRQLPEEGLKFMVYLQKENIIDESGMPKERFSAEFPKEGPSILRIQQVVRGDSAAYFCASSGNRGGEKLFFGSGTQLSVL.